The 10 T cell receptor beta chains in this list originate from one sample, sequenced in a study of CD8 T cells in Susac syndrome. An amount of RNA that ranged from roughly 0.45 to 1 ug was reverse transcribed with random hexamers. TCRdb reprocessed the immunoSEQ multiplex PCR reads via MiXCR and lists one record per CDR3 protein. This sample carries fewer than 150,000 distinct CDR3 sequences, more than 85% of them seen once, and the ten largest clones take approximately 0.18%. The sample taken for sequencing was CD8+ T cells from PBMCs. All receptors come from a human donor with Susac syndrome.

V and J are TRBV27 and TRBJ1-2; the D gene is possibly TRBD1 (6 bases). Trimming cost V 9 bases and J 4 bases, with 15 bases left between them. CDR3 length: 13 amino acids. Germline-derived CDR1 and CDR2 are MNHEY and SMNVEV (reference sequence). The DNA for the CDR3 is TGTGCCAGTTCGATCGGGGGGCCCTATGGCTACACCTTC. It encodes CASSIGGPYGYTF.

This sequence joins TRBV6-2 or TRBV6-3 and TRBJ1-1; 8 nucleotides align to TRBD1. Trimming at V came to 11 bases and at J to 8 bases, leaving 13 bases not matched to a gene. Germline V lookup: CDR1 MNHEY, CDR2 SVGEGT. The CDR3 is 13 residues long. The CDR3 loop is CAGTGGGLSEAFF. For the CDR3, the DNA is TGTGCCGGGACAGGCGGAGGGCTTTCGGAAGCTTTCTTT.

The chain joins TRBV3-1 to TRBJ1-1; a possible D gene is TRBD1 (5 bases). Trimming removed 6 bases at V and 9 bases at J, with 11 bases between. The CDR3 consists of 11 residues. Germline V CDR1 and CDR2: LGHDT, YNNKEL (reference sequence). CDR3 nucleotide sequence: TGTGCCAGCAGTCCAGGGTCCCAAGCTTTCTTT. Translation gives CASSPGSQAFF.

The genes are TRBV24-1 and TRBJ2-3; possibly TRBD1 for D (5 bases). The CDR3 runs to 16 residues. Trimming left V 4 bases short and J 2 bases short, with 15 bases between. The germline V gene has CDR1 KGHDR and CDR2 SFDVKD. CDR3 amino acids: CATSDPGTGHTDTQYF. CDR3 nucleotides: TGTGCCACCAGTGACCCCGGTACAGGACACACAGATACGCAGTATTTT.

This chain links TRBV7-6 with TRBJ2-5; D not certain. Germline V CDR1 and CDR2: SGHVS, FNYEAQ. Trimming left V 5 bases short and J 1 base short, with 11 bases between. The CDR3 runs 14 residues. DNA for the CDR3: TGTGCCAGCAGCGCCCCCGGCGGCCAAGAGACCCAGTACTTC. Amino acid sequence: CASSAPGGQETQYF.

The chain links TRBV6-1 to TRBJ1-5; a weak D match, TRBD1 (5 bases). V was cut by 7 bases and J by 2 bases, with 15 bases left in between. CDR3 length: 15 amino acids. CDR1 is MNHNS and CDR2 is SASEGT in the germline V gene. This chain's CDR3 is CASNGLGTGNQPQHF. The CDR3 coding sequence is TGTGCCAGCAATGGCTTGGGGACCGGCAATCAGCCCCAGCATTTT.

This clonotype was seen just once. The rearrangement uses TRBV3-1 and TRBJ1-5; D unresolved. The length of the CDR3 is 14 residues. The germline CDR1 and CDR2 sequences are LGHDT and YNNKEL (reference sequence). The V and J ends lost 2 bases and 3 bases respectively, with 8 bases between them. The CDR3 reads CASSQHTANQPQHF. In nucleotides, the CDR3 is TGTGCCAGCAGCCAACATACGGCCAATCAGCCCCAGCATTTT.

This chain links TRBV2 with TRBJ1-2; no reliable D call. Looked up from germline, CDR1 is SNHLY and CDR2 is FYNNEI. The CDR3 has 13 residues. V shed 6 bases and J shed 4 bases, with 12 bases lying between them. The CDR3, as DNA: TGTGCCAGCAGCGCCGGCAACCTCTATGGCTACACCTTC. Encoded protein: CASSAGNLYGYTF.

This chain connects TRBV7-8 to TRBJ2-4; TRBD2 is a possible D gene (5 bases). Per the germline V gene, CDR1 is SGHVS and CDR2 is FQNEAQ. The CDR3 has 12 residues. The V end lost 5 bases, the J end lost 8 bases, and 10 bases lay between the germline ends. The CDR3 reads CASSTPGDIQYF. The CDR3 bases are TGTGCCAGCAGCACCCCCGGGGACATTCAGTACTTC.

CDR3 DNA: TGCAGTGCCACCCCCCCCGGGGGGGAGACCCAGTACTTC. Its protein product is CSATPPGGETQYF. The chain is built from TRBV20-1 and TRBJ2-5, with TRBD2 matching 7 bases. Germline CDR1 is DFQATT and CDR2 is SNEGSKA (reference sequence). J lost 5 bases, V lost 6 bases, and 9 bases had no gene match. This CDR3 comprises 13 residues.